This note documents a single T cell receptor beta chain sequence. The individuals who served as donors were healthy Caucasians living in Russia, aged roughly 6 to 100. The authors extracted at least 6 micrograms of total RNA per sample. This record belongs to a study of blood T cells in healthy people across ages. Study overall: Template switching picked up about one barcoded beta molecule for each two T cells.

Trimming removed 2 bases at V and 4 bases at J, with 14 bases between. The CDR3 has 15 amino acids. Germline lookup yields CDR1 SGHTA and CDR2 FQGTGA. The use of a sample-barcoded 5' primer and a J-beta primer mix characterized a second PCR of about 7 to 12 cycles. MiXCR, applied by TCRdb to the 5' RACE reads, yields one record per CDR3 protein. The sample includes fewer than 2,000,000 distinct CDR3 sequences, about 31% of them seen just once. Sequenced: blood. This sequence joins TRBV7-3 and TRBJ2-5; the D gene is possibly TRBD2 (5 bases). This clonotype originated in a woman in her twenties or thirties in good health. The CDR3 spells CASSLRGKTGETQYF. The CDR3 nucleotides read TGTGCCAGCAGCTTACGGGGTAAAACTGGAGAGACCCAGTACTTC.